This T cell receptor (beta chain) was sequenced during a study of blood T cell repertoires in COVID-19. As for the study in general: COVID-19 samples from acute and convalescent phases originated in the United States, Italy and Spain. The cDNA or gDNA used as material had been derived from T cells, B-cell-depleted T cells, or PBMCs.

Per germline, CDR1 MNHNS and CDR2 SASEGT. V lost 4 bases and J lost 7; bases outside the gene matches: 18. The CDR3 totals 17 residues. Authors' analysis steps: Counts of nucleated cells, estimated from reference gene primer amplification, were obtained. Some clones are missing from TCRdb's copy, which holds only in-frame ones; the method was immunoSEQ multiplex PCR. V, J and clone size were drawn from that table, and D and trimming were deduced from the DNA. This table holds tens of thousands of clones, roughly 89% found once. V usage is TRBV6-1 and J usage is TRBJ2-5; 7 bases map to TRBD1. This TCR came from a woman aged 80 or over with acute or convalescent COVID-19. The specimen was peripheral blood. The CDR3 is CASSAYMTGSVIGTQYF. The CDR3 DNA follows: TGTGCCAGCAGTGCCTACATGACAGGGTCGGTAATCGGGACCCAGTACTTC.